What follows is one T cell receptor (beta chain) and its context. Its specificity is not known. These data are taken from a study of cytotoxic CD8 clonotypes in ibrutinib-treated CLL. General study results and limits: Public clonotypes were rare and shrank or held steady on treatment.

Frozen-stored PBMCs produced approximately 2 micrograms of genomic DNA for TCR beta libraries. Germline V gene lookup returns CDR1 SGDLS and CDR2 YYNGEE. CDR3 length: 14 amino acids. The V gene end was trimmed by 4 bases and the J gene end by 1 base; junction bases not matched to a gene: 1. Method: immunoSEQ multiplex PCR; TCRdb's copy keeps in-frame clones and lacks some. The sample lists some 200,000 clones, roughly 77% occurring once. The sequence came from a human donor with chronic lymphocytic leukemia. The starting material was PBMCs, obtained after 12 months of ibrutinib treatment. This chain connects TRBV9 to TRBJ2-2; TRBD1 agrees at 7 bases. In nucleotides, the CDR3 is TGTGCCAGCAGCCGGACAGGGAACACCGGGGAGCTGTTTTTT. Translation: CASSRTGNTGELFF. The full variable domain, its missing parts supplied by reference TRBV9 and TRBJ2-2, is DSGVTQTPKHLITATGQRVTLRCSPRSGDLSVYWYQQSLDQGLQFLIQYYNGEERAKGNILERFSAQQFPDLHSELNLSSLELGDSALYFCASSRTGNTGELFFGEGSRLTVL.